This entry lists 17 T cell receptor beta chains sequenced from one sample in a study of identical twins. TCRdb reprocessed the 5' RACE reads with MiXCR, giving one entry per CDR3 protein. The sample has 1,800,000 or so distinct CDR3 sequences, roughly a third seen once. The sample was cord blood. The receptors here all came from a newborn girl in good health.

The V gene is TRBV25-1, the J gene TRBJ2-7, with a tentative D call TRBD2 (7 bases). CDR1 and CDR2 (germline): MGHDK, SYGVNS. V shed 3 bases and J shed 2 bases, with 11 bases lying between them. This CDR3 has 14 residues. The CDR3 region is CASSEGGAAYEQYF. The CDR3 nucleotides read TGTGCCAGCAGTGAGGGGGGGGCGGCCTACGAGCAGTACTTC.

V is TRBV10-3 and J is TRBJ1-1, with D uncertain. This CDR3 contains 16 residues. CDR1 ENHRY and CDR2 SYGVKD come from the germline V gene. The ends were cut back, 4 bases at V and 8 bases at J, with 23 bases in the middle. CDR3 bases: TGTGCCATCAGTGGGGCAGTCTTAACTCCCCGCTCGGAAGCTTTCTTT. It yields the protein CAISGAVLTPRSEAFF.

This clonotype was seen a handful of times. The chain carries TRBV7-2 and TRBJ1-5; D perhaps matches TRBD1 (5 bases). Trimming shortened V by 5 bases and J by 2 bases, and 10 bases separated the two germline ends. Per germline, CDR1 SGHTA and CDR2 FQGNSA. This CDR3 contains 14 residues. CDR3 in DNA: TGTGCCAGCAGCGCGGGAGGGGGCAATCAGCCCCAGCATTTT. It specifies CASSAGGGNQPQHF.

Turning to this clonotype: A much larger clone lies one base from this, so it may be a read error. The V gene is TRBV9, the J gene TRBJ2-5, with 7 bases lining up with TRBD2. CDR3 length equals 13 residues. The germline V gene has CDR1 SGDLS and CDR2 YYNGEE. CDR3 DNA sequence: TGTGCCAGCAGCGTTAGCGGGCAAGAGTCCCAGTACTTC. This translates into CASSVSGQESQYF.

This clonotype was detected ten times or more. The rearrangement joins TRBV2 to TRBJ1-2; D possibly corresponds to TRBD1 (5 bases). The V end was cut by 5 bases, the J end by 4 bases, with 11 bases between. From germline, CDR1 is SNHLY and CDR2 FYNNEI. The length of the CDR3 is 13 residues. As DNA, the CDR3 is TGTGCCAGCAGTCCAGGACACCGCTATGGCTACACCTTC. Translated, it gives CASSPGHRYGYTF.

This clonotype was counted only a few times. This chain joins TRBV20-1 and TRBJ2-1; D remains unclear. The length of the CDR3 is 13 residues. The germline V gene encodes CDR1 DFQATT and CDR2 SNEGSKA (reference sequence). V was pared by 3 bases and J by 0 bases, with 6 bases between. DNA for the CDR3: TGCAGTGCTAGGGAGTACTCCTACAATGAGCAGTTCTTC. This sequence encodes CSAREYSYNEQFF.

The chain combines TRBV5-1 with TRBJ2-7, with 10 positions matching TRBD2. In germline, CDR1 is SGHRS, CDR2 YFSETQ. CDR3 size: 16 residues. V shed 0 bases and J 7 bases; nucleotides not matched to a gene: 10. In nucleotides, the CDR3 is TGCGCCAGCAGCTTGGAGGGACTAGCGACTAACAATGAGCAGTACTTC. It codes for CASSLEGLATNNEQYF.

This clonotype appeared a few times. The V and J genes are TRBV5-6 and TRBJ2-7; TRBD2 matches 12 bases. The CDR3 runs 16 residues. V shed 4 bases and J 4 bases; nucleotides not matched to a gene: 9. CDR1 and CDR2 from the germline V gene are SGHDT and YYEEEE. In DNA form, the CDR3 reads TGTGCCAGCAGCGTAGCTAGCGGGGGGGCCGGGTACGAGCAGTACTTC. It yields the protein CASSVASGGAGYEQYF.

The J gene is TRBJ2-7, the V gene TRBV7-2; D not certain. V shed 3 bases and J shed 2 bases, with 11 bases lying between them. The CDR3 consists of 14 residues. Germline V gives CDR1 SGHTA, CDR2 FQGNSA. The CDR3 region is CASSFQDGAYEQYF. CDR3 nucleotide sequence: TGTGCCAGCAGCTTCCAGGACGGAGCCTACGAGCAGTACTTC.

The rearrangement joins TRBV20-1 to TRBJ1-6; D is perhaps TRBD1 (6 bases). The germline V gene encodes CDR1 DFQATT and CDR2 SNEGSKA (reference sequence). There are 14 residues in the CDR3. The CDR3 sequence: CSAGGQTGNSPLHF. The CDR3 nucleotides are TGCAGCGCGGGGGGACAAACCGGGAATTCACCCCTCCACTTT.

This clonotype was picked up many times. The chain has TRBV28 and TRBJ2-7; D possibly corresponds to TRBD1 (6 bases). The CDR3 has 16 residues. V was cut by 3 bases and J by 2 bases, with 17 bases left in between. Germline assignment: CDR1 MDHEN and CDR2 SYDVKM. CDR3 in amino acids: CASSFTYRAPTYEQYF. As DNA, the CDR3 is TGTGCCAGCAGTTTCACCTACAGGGCCCCCACCTACGAGCAGTACTTC.

This clonotype has more than one count but fewer than ten. V and J are TRBV20-1 and TRBJ1-2; tentatively, D is TRBD1 (5 bases). The CDR3 has 12 residues. The germline V gene has CDR1 DFQATT and CDR2 SNEGSKA (reference sequence). Trimming removed 3 bases at V and 4 bases at J, with 9 bases between. The CDR3 DNA follows: TGCAGTGCTAGGGGGACCTCCTATGGCTACACCTTC. Its translation: CSARGTSYGYTF.

CDR3 sequence reads: CASSPRAGEKLFF. The CDR3 bases are TGTGCCAGCAGTCCCAGGGCGGGAGAAAAACTGTTTTTT. The rearrangement uses TRBV27 and TRBJ1-4; D possibly corresponds to TRBD1 (5 bases). Germline CDR1 is MNHEY and CDR2 is SMNVEV (reference sequence). The CDR3 spans 13 residues. V lost 5 bases, J lost 8 bases, and 12 bases lay in between.

In DNA form, the CDR3 reads TGTGCCAGCAGCTGGGGACTAGCCTCGGGGTCCTACAATGAGCAGTTCTTC. It is translated as CASSWGLASGSYNEQFF. The chain recombines TRBV7-9 with TRBJ2-1; 9 nucleotides match TRBD2. Germline CDR1 and CDR2: SEHNR and FQNEAQ (reference sequence). This CDR3 region has 17 residues. With 4 bases clipped from V and 1 base from J, the junction kept 8 bases outside the gene matches.

V is TRBV25-1 and J is TRBJ2-1, with 10 positions matching TRBD2. Trimming removed 2 bases from V and 10 bases from J; junction bases left unmatched: 2. This CDR3 region has 13 residues. Germline V lookup: CDR1 MGHDK, CDR2 SYGVNS. The CDR3 coding sequence is TGTGCCAGCAGTGAAGGTAGCGGGGGGGAGCAGTTCTTC. Encoded protein: CASSEGSGGEQFF.

This clonotype was detected a few times. The CDR3 loop reads CASSPPRGYRGYTF. In nucleotides, the CDR3 is TGTGCCAGCAGTCCCCCTCGGGGGTACCGCGGCTACACCTTC. The V gene is TRBV6-1, the J gene TRBJ1-2; a possible D gene is TRBD1 (5 bases). CDR3 size: 14 residues. The V end was cut by 5 bases, the J end by 8 bases, with 18 bases between. Germline assignment: CDR1 MNHNS and CDR2 SASEGT.

Ten or more counts support this clonotype. The rearrangement links TRBV15 to TRBJ2-7; TRBD2 matches at 9 bases. J was trimmed by 6 bases and V by 6 bases; bases with no gene match: 6. Germline-derived CDR1 and CDR2 are LNHNV and YYDKDF (reference sequence). The CDR3 contains 13 residues. The chain's CDR3 is CATSLLLAGEQYF. CDR3 in DNA: TGTGCCACCAGTTTATTACTAGCGGGCGAGCAGTACTTC.